Shown below are 24 T cell receptor beta chains from a single sample sequenced in a study of shared clonotypes between healthy human individuals. Generated by immunoSEQ multiplex PCR, the TCRdb table keeps only in-frame clones and is missing some. The table includes roughly 2.6 million clones, 85% to 95% detected once. Sample: naive CD4+ T cells sorted from blood. Subset specified: CD45RA+ positively selected. The receptors originated from a man between 18 and 29 years old in good health.

This clone was counted a single time. The chain links TRBV5-6 to TRBJ1-2, with 7 positions matching TRBD1. The germline gives CDR1 SGHDT, CDR2 YYEEEE. V dropped 4 bases and J dropped 4; count of bases not matched to a gene: 10. The CDR3 consists of 15 residues. For the CDR3, the DNA is TGTGCCAGCAGCCTCGAGACAGGGAGTGGCTATGGCTACACCTTC. Its translation is CASSLETGSGYGYTF.

The chain is built from TRBV14 and TRBJ1-1; tentative D call: TRBD1 (5 bases). The ends were cut back, 4 bases at V and 8 bases at J, with 23 bases in the middle. The CDR3 covers 16 residues. Germline CDR1 SGHDN, CDR2 FVKESK. Here the CDR3 DNA reads TGTGCCAGCAGCCTAGTATTTTGGGGGGAAACGACCGAAGCTTTCTTT. Amino acids: CASSLVFWGETTEAFF.

This chain connects TRBV6-1 to TRBJ2-3; 11 bases are shared with TRBD1. CDR3 length: 14 residues. CDR1 and CDR2 from the germline V gene are MNHNS and SASEGT. With V trimmed by 7 bases and J by 5 bases, 5 bases remained unmatched. The CDR3 sequence is CASMRTGGLDTQYF. CDR3 in DNA: TGTGCCAGCATGCGGACAGGGGGCTTAGATACGCAGTATTTT.

The chain carries TRBV6-5 and TRBJ2-5; D remains ambiguous. The germline V and J ends were trimmed by 6 bases and 1 base, with 15 bases remaining between them. The CDR3 is made up of 15 amino acids. The germline gives CDR1 MNHEY, CDR2 SVGAGI. The CDR3 protein is CASSPDTKGQETQYF. CDR3 nucleotides: TGTGCCAGCAGCCCCGACACAAAAGGCCAAGAGACCCAGTACTTC.

This clone showed up just once. This chain uses TRBV7-2 with TRBJ2-1, with 9 bases fitting TRBD2. The CDR3 runs to 15 residues. The V gene end was trimmed by 4 bases and the J gene end by 9 bases; junction bases not matched to a gene: 10. From germline, CDR1 is SGHTA and CDR2 FQGNSA. CDR3 DNA sequence: TGTGCCAGCAGCTGGGCGCTAGCGGGGTATAGTGAGCAGTTCTTC. Protein product: CASSWALAGYSEQFF.

The chain links TRBV6-6 to TRBJ2-2, with 10 bases that match TRBD2. Trimming took 6 bases from V and 1 from J; bases not matched to a gene: 2. The CDR3 has 15 residues. Germline CDR1 MNHNY, CDR2 SVGAGI (reference sequence). CDR3 sequence (DNA): TGTGCCAGCAGCAGACTAGCGGGGAACACCGGGGAGCTGTTTTTT. Translating it yields CASSRLAGNTGELFF.

This rearrangement joins TRBV5-1 to TRBJ2-7, with 10 nucleotides matching TRBD1. CDR3 length: 19 amino acids. With V trimmed by 0 bases and J by 5 bases, 17 bases remained unmatched. Germline V gives CDR1 SGHRS, CDR2 YFSETQ. The CDR3 here is CASSLVGDRGVKGLNEQYF. DNA of the CDR3: TGCGCCAGCAGCTTGGTGGGGGACAGGGGAGTAAAGGGCTTAAACGAGCAGTACTTC. Looking up the rest from reference TRBV5-1 and TRBJ2-7 gives the full variable domain: KAGVTQTPRYLIKTRGQQVTLSCSPISGHRSVSWYQQTPGQGLQFLFEYFSETQRNKGNFPGRFSGRQFSNSRSEMNVSTLELGDSALYLCASSLVGDRGVKGLNEQYFGPGTRLTVT.

J is TRBJ1-6 and V is TRBV30, with D perhaps TRBD1 (5 bases). The germline V gene encodes CDR1 GTSNPN and CDR2 SVGIG (reference sequence). There are 17 residues in the CDR3. The germline V and J ends were trimmed by 2 bases and 0 bases, with 14 bases remaining between them. The CDR3 loop reads CAWSRQKGSSYNSPLHF. The DNA for the CDR3 is TGTGCCTGGAGTAGACAGAAGGGGAGCTCCTATAATTCACCCCTCCACTTT. Complete variable domain (other parts from reference TRBV30 and TRBJ1-6): SQTIHQWPATLVQPVGSPLSLECTVEGTSNPNLYWYRQAAGRGLQLLFYSVGIGQISSEVPQNLSASRPQDRQFILSSKKLLLSDSGFYLCAWSRQKGSSYNSPLHFGNGTRLTVT.

CDR3 sequence: CASSQDFTTDTQYF. The CDR3, as DNA: TGCGCCAGCAGCCAAGACTTCACCACAGATACGCAGTATTTT. The chain joins TRBV4-1 to TRBJ2-3; D is unclear. Germline V gene lookup returns CDR1 MGHRA and CDR2 YSYEKL. The CDR3 is 14 amino acids. Trimming took off 0 bases at V and 2 bases at J, with 6 bases between the two ends.

The chain employs TRBV4-1 and TRBJ2-4; 7 bases agree with TRBD1. The CDR3 loop spans 13 amino acids. The germline CDR1 and CDR2 sequences are MGHRA and YSYEKL. The V segment lost 3 bases and the J segment 10 bases; nucleotides outside the gene matches: 6. CDR3 nucleotide sequence: TGCGCCAGCAGCCATACCGGGACAGCAATTCAGTACTTC. Protein product: CASSHTGTAIQYF.

This chain uses TRBV30 with TRBJ2-5, with 8 bases fitting TRBD2. This CDR3 comprises 16 residues. Germline V gives CDR1 GTSNPN, CDR2 SVGIG (reference sequence). V shed 4 bases and J 1 base; nucleotides not matched to a gene: 11. In DNA, the CDR3 is TGTGCCTGGACGAAAAGAAGCGGGGGCCTCCAAGAGACCCAGTACTTC. It is translated as CAWTKRSGGLQETQYF. Full variable domain (rest looked up from reference TRBV30 and TRBJ2-5): SQTIHQWPATLVQPVGSPLSLECTVEGTSNPNLYWYRQAAGRGLQLLFYSVGIGQISSEVPQNLSASRPQDRQFILSSKKLLLSDSGFYLCAWTKRSGGLQETQYFGPGTRLLVL.

The genes are TRBV5-1 and TRBJ2-7, with 14 bases identical to TRBD2. V gave up 1 base and J gave up 3 bases; unmatched junction bases: 9. Germline V gives CDR1 SGHRS, CDR2 YFSETQ. The length of the CDR3 is 18 residues. Here the CDR3 reads CASSLFRTSGRTVYEQYF. DNA for the CDR3: TGCGCCAGCAGCTTGTTCAGGACTAGCGGGAGGACCGTCTACGAGCAGTACTTC.

The chain carries TRBV4-1 and TRBJ2-5, with a weak D call TRBD1 (6 bases). Germline assignment: CDR1 MGHRA and CDR2 YSYEKL. The CDR3 extends over 17 amino acids. V lost 0 bases to trimming and J lost 4 bases, with 18 bases between them. Here the CDR3 reads CASSQEVKQGLLETQYF. In DNA, the CDR3 is TGCGCCAGCAGCCAAGAGGTTAAACAGGGTCTTTTAGAGACCCAGTACTTC.

V and J are TRBV18 and TRBJ1-4, with a weak D call TRBD1 (6 bases). The CDR3 is made up of 16 amino acids. CDR1 and CDR2 (germline): KGHSH, LQKENI. V was shortened by 0 bases and J by 2 bases, with 10 bases between the two germline ends. The CDR3: CASSPPWGATNEKLFF. CDR3 in DNA: TGTGCCAGCTCACCACCGTGGGGGGCTACTAATGAAAAACTGTTTTTT.

Concerning this clone itself: Other DNA sequences from this sample encode an identical CDR3 as well. The chain employs TRBV11-2 and TRBJ2-5, with unresolved D. V was pared by 1 base and J by 1 base, with 4 bases between. The length of the CDR3 is 13 residues. Germline V lookup: CDR1 SGHAT, CDR2 FQNNGV. Here the CDR3 reads CASSLGSQETQYF. The CDR3 nucleotides read TGTGCCAGCAGCTTAGGTAGCCAAGAGACCCAGTACTTC. Drawing the rest from reference TRBV11-2 and TRBJ2-5, the complete variable domain is EAGVAQSPRYKIIEKRQSVAFWCNPISGHATLYWYQQILGQGPKLLIQFQNNGVVDDSQLPKDRFSAERLKGVDSTLKIQPAKLEDSAVYLCASSLGSQETQYFGPGTRLLVL.

The CDR3 spells CASSLRLVAHNEQFF. The CDR3, as DNA: TGTGCCAGCAGCTTGCGACTCGTGGCTCACAATGAGCAGTTCTTC. The J gene is TRBJ2-1, the V gene TRBV5-6; no clear D. With 1 base removed from V and 5 bases from J, the gap between germline ends came to 13 bases. Per germline, CDR1 SGHDT and CDR2 YYEEEE. CDR3 size: 15 residues.

The gene calls are TRBV10-3 and TRBJ1-1; D remains ambiguous. CDR1 is ENHRY and CDR2 is SYGVKD in the germline V gene. The CDR3 sequence is 14 residues long. Deletions cut 5 bases from V and 2 bases from J, with 12 bases between. Here the CDR3 DNA reads TGTGCCATCAGTTCCCAAGACGGAAACACTGAAGCTTTCTTT. Translating gives CAISSQDGNTEAFF.

The table lists this clone with a count of one. This chain connects TRBV5-6 to TRBJ1-1; tentatively, D is TRBD1 (5 bases). Trimming removed 0 bases from V and 6 bases from J, with 18 bases in between. The germline V gene encodes CDR1 SGHDT and CDR2 YYEEEE. This CDR3 spans 16 amino acids. CDR3 sequence reads: CASSLGVGAQLAEAFF. The CDR3 DNA follows: TGTGCCAGCAGCTTGGGTGTCGGGGCGCAATTGGCTGAAGCTTTCTTT.

The chain links TRBV2 to TRBJ1-2; D is unclear. The CDR3 is 13 amino acids. Deletions cut 0 bases from V and 8 bases from J, with 10 bases between. The germline V gene encodes CDR1 SNHLY and CDR2 FYNNEI. The CDR3 region is CASSEALYQGYTF. The CDR3 DNA is TGTGCCAGCAGTGAAGCGCTTTATCAGGGCTACACCTTC. Based on the CDR3 plus reference TRBV2 and TRBJ1-2, the full variable domain is EPEVTQTPSHQVTQMGQEVILRCVPISNHLYFYWYRQILGQKVEFLVSFYNNEISEKSEIFDDQFSVERPDGSNFTLKIRSTKLEDSAMYFCASSEALYQGYTFGSGTRLTVV.

The chain recombines TRBV5-1 with TRBJ2-7; no firm D call. V gave up 3 bases and J gave up 6 bases, with 13 bases separating them. Looked up from germline, CDR1 is SGHRS and CDR2 is YFSETQ. The CDR3 runs to 13 residues. The CDR3, as DNA: TGCGCCAGCAGCTCGGCATTCACGGGCGAGCAGTACTTC. It is translated as CASSSAFTGEQYF.

This chain uses TRBV11-2 with TRBJ2-1; D is possibly TRBD2 (5 bases). The V gene's germline CDR1 is SGHAT and CDR2 FQNNGV. V gave up 4 bases and J gave up 1 base, with 20 bases separating them. The CDR3 is made up of 18 amino acids. CDR3 nucleotides: TGTGCCAGCAGCTCCTACGGAGGTACCCAATTTTCCTACAATGAGCAGTTCTTC. Translation gives CASSSYGGTQFSYNEQFF.

Note on this clone: Other DNA variants within this sample encode the same CDR3. The V gene is TRBV7-6, the J gene TRBJ1-1; D uncertain. Germline CDR1 and CDR2: SGHVS and FNYEAQ. The germline V and J ends were trimmed by 1 base and 1 base, with 4 bases remaining between them. CDR3 length equals 13 residues. As DNA, the CDR3 is TGTGCCAGCAGCTTAGGTAGGAACACTGAAGCTTTCTTT. Translated: CASSLGRNTEAFF. The entire variable domain, with the rest obtained from reference TRBV7-6 and TRBJ1-1, is as follows: GAGVSQSPRYKVTKRGQDVALRCDPISGHVSLYWYRQALGQGPEFLTYFNYEAQQDKSGLPNDRFSAERPEGSISTLTIQRTEQRDSAMYRCASSLGRNTEAFFGQGTRLTVV.

This rearrangement joins TRBV30 to TRBJ2-6; D is uncertain. The V end lost 5 bases, the J end lost 4 bases, and 6 bases lay between the germline ends. Germline V gene data show CDR1 as GTSNPN and CDR2 as SVGIG (reference sequence). This CDR3 spans 12 amino acids. The CDR3 nucleotides are TGTGCCTGGGATGCGGGGGCCAACGTCCTGACTTTC. It yields the protein CAWDAGANVLTF.

The chain joins TRBV6-5 to TRBJ2-7, with 9 bases fitting TRBD1. This CDR3 is 16 amino acids long. Germline V lookup: CDR1 MNHEY, CDR2 SVGAGI. J lost 7 bases, V lost 2 bases, and 12 bases had no gene match. In nucleotides, the CDR3 is TGTGCCAGCAGTTACCCCGCGGGGACAGGGACTTGGGAGCAGTACTTC. Translation: CASSYPAGTGTWEQYF.